This TCR beta chain was sequenced for a study of blood T cell repertoires in COVID-19. Study context: T cells, B-cell-depleted T cells, or PBMCs provided the cDNA or gDNA that served as material.

Germline assignment: CDR1 MDHEN and CDR2 SYDVKM. Trimming shortened V by 7 bases and J by 1 base, and 20 bases separated the two germline ends. This CDR3 has 17 amino acids. The data were produced by immunoSEQ multiplex PCR, yet TCRdb's version contains in-frame clones alone and is incomplete. This sample has under 200,000 clones, with around 78% found just once. Living in 24 US areas, the participants were between roughly 18 and 90 years of age. Cohort allocation depended upon clinical history that participants reported. The study counted Cohort 3 donors as recovered given two negative PCRs, clearance, or symptom resolution.

The sequence was obtained from a woman aged 45 to 65 who had recovered from COVID-19. Sequences were obtained from PBMCs or T cells enriched from blood (not recorded which). The V gene is TRBV28, the J gene TRBJ2-4; the D gene is possibly TRBD2 (6 bases). For the CDR3, the DNA is TGTGCCAGCACCCCCGACGGGGGACCTCGGGCCAAAAACATTCAGTACTTC. Protein product: CASTPDGGPRAKNIQYF.